Included here is one T cell receptor (beta chain) sequence, with context. No antigen is known for it. No much larger clonotype is one base removed from it; base qualities were not supplied. At the junction V is shortened by 1 base and J by 2 bases; bases outside the gene matches: 6. CDR1 PRHDT and CDR2 FYEKMQ were looked up in the germline V gene (reference sequence). The CDR3 runs 16 amino acids, cysteine and phenylalanine included. This entry keeps only the CDR3 DNA: 48 bases, framed from base 1. The time point label on this specimen signifies: cycle 1 day 1 (C1D1), immediately before nivolumab initiation. Relapse after autologous stem cell transplantation had occurred in all trial patients, and cohorts A, B and C were distinguished by prior brentuximab vedotin exposure. A total of fewer than 70 patients with relapsed/refractory classical Hodgkin lymphoma made up the trial cohort, and each patient's best overall response was complete response, partial response or progressive disease. Trial patients were treated with single-agent nivolumab in the multi-cohort phase II CheckMate 205 trial. An independent review committee assessed best overall response using the 2007 International Working Group response criteria. Trial PBMCs were collected immediately before nivolumab initiation (C1D1) and during therapy at cycle 2 day 1 and cycle 4 day 1. Peripheral blood was collected in 8 mL Vacutainer Cell Preparation Tubes, from which PBMCs were isolated by centrifugation and then cryopreserved.

Genomic DNA was isolated using the Qiagen DNeasy kit from unsorted PBMCs as well as from negatively selected CD4+ and CD8+ fractions. TCR beta CDR3 regions were subjected to amplification by immunoSEQ multiplex PCR with primers that anneal to V and J segments. A synthetic immune receptor repertoire was used to minimize amplification bias, and remaining bias was computationally removed after sequencing. Per the authors' processing: Repertoire diversity was quantified as the Shannon entropy index using custom Python scripts. Unsorted, CD4+ and CD8+ repertoires were analyzed separately, except for combined analyses in which CD4+ and CD8+ sequences were merged in silico. A clone was considered expanded if an increase in frequency of at least 2-fold after treatment relative to C1D1 was found, and a pseudocount of 0.5 was applied to clones undetected at baseline. Clones with 0 or 1 copy at C1D1 were defined as singleton clones, while clones with 2 or more copies were defined as non-singleton clones. Clones expanded in unsorted samples were assigned a CD4+, CD8+ or unknown annotation through matching of protein sequences in sorted samples from the same patient. Diversity changes from C1D1 to C4D1 were tested in paired samples using Wilcoxon tests. TCRdb stores this immuneACCESS table with in-frame sequences only. Part of the clones is absent; in the studies checked, under half of the shortfall reflects unresolved V genes, and no reason is known for the rest. From that table come the V and J calls and clone size; the DNA was used to work out D and trimming. The sample table contains about 53,000 clones; only one count was recorded for 81% of them. Together, the top ten hold 15% to 20% of the sample.

The sample is drawn from a study of PD-1 blockade in classical Hodgkin lymphoma (TCRdb year 2020). Study-wide context: Nivolumab dosing was 3 mg/kg intravenously every 2 weeks, continuing until either disease progression or unacceptable toxicity. The study used TCR beta sequencing and CyTOF to define a peripheral blood immune signature of response to PD-1 blockade in classical Hodgkin lymphoma.

Results and caveats for the whole study, not just this receptor: Baseline TCR diversity was reported to be lower in newly diagnosed patients than in healthy donors, and even lower in relapsed/refractory patients. Lower diversity was seen in patients whose nivolumab began less than 1 year after ASCT, and these patients were left out of later analyses so that immune reconstitution would not confound the results. Only a single clinical trial cohort was studied, and what caused the repertoire differences, possibly disease activity or prior therapy, remained undefined. Trial patients with a complete response had baseline diversity similar to that of newly diagnosed patients, while partial responders and progressors had significantly lower diversity. CD4+ but not CD8+ TCR diversity rose significantly by C4D1 (p=0.0027 vs p=0.16), most apparent in complete responders (p=0.02).

The sequencing here drew on peripheral blood mononuclear cells (PBMCs), taken at baseline. The source of this sequence is a human donor with classical Hodgkin lymphoma. The V and J segments used are TRBV13 and TRBJ2-5, and 8 junction bases match TRBD2. The CDR3 in this case is CASSLVSGRRQETQYF. At the DNA level, the sequence is TGTGCCAGCAGCTTAGTAAGCGGGAGACGACAAGAGACCCAGTACTTC.